These T cell receptor beta chains were read from a single sample in a study of STAT3 mutations in large granular lymphocyte leukemia. Assay used: immunoSEQ multiplex PCR; TCRdb lists only in-frame clones, some missing. The sample lists tens of thousands of clones, approximately 94% occurring once. Sequenced sample: peripheral blood mononuclear cells. These receptors originate from a middle-aged man with T-cell large granular lymphocyte leukemia. Some clones in this sample may be carry-over from other donors' samples. Both conserved end residues are part of each CDR3. A D gene is named only where the DNA matches it firmly. Clone size is shown for a subset of rows, as once, few, many or a class of expanded clone.

>TRBJ2-7|.|.|TRBV9
TGTGCCAGCAGCGCCACCCCAGGGAGCTCCTACGAGCAGTACTTC
CASSATPGSSYEQYF
>TRBJ1-1|.|TRBD1|TRBV7-9
TGTGCCAGCAGCCCGACAGGGAGTGAAGCTTTCTTT
CASSPTGSEAFF
>TRBJ2-1|.|.|TRBV6-5
TGTGCCAGCAGAAGGCTAGCAAGGGATGAGCAGTTCTTC
CASRRLARDEQFF
>TRBJ2-5|.|TRBD1|TRBV18
TGTGCCAGCTCACCCAGACAGGGTTCACAAGAGACCCAGTACTTC
CASSPRQGSQETQYF
>TRBJ2-3|once|TRBD1|TRBV5-6
TGTGCCAGCAGGGACAGGGGAGGAACAGATACGCAGTATTTT
CASRDRGGTDTQYF
>TRBJ1-2|.|.|TRBV7-9
TGTGCCAGCAGCTTAGGAACTAACTATGGCTACACCTTC
CASSLGTNYGYTF
>TRBJ2-3|.|.|TRBV5-6
TGTGCCAGCAGCCCTTGGGACCGGTCCCACACCGATACGCAGTATTTT
CASSPWDRSHTDTQYF
>TRBJ2-1|.|TRBD2|TRBV7-9
TGTGCCAGCAAGGAAGCGGGGGGGTCCTACAATGAGCAGTTCTTC
CASKEAGGSYNEQFF
>TRBJ1-1|.|.|TRBV19
TGTGCCAGTAGTAGCGCAGGGGAGAATACTGAAGCTTTCTTT
CASSSAGENTEAFF
>TRBJ2-7|.|.|TRBV4-3
TGCGCCAGCAGCCAAGATGGGTCCAGGGCAGGAGAGCAGTACTTC
CASSQDGSRAGEQYF
>TRBJ2-7|once|.|TRBV5-4
TGTGCCAGCAGCTTAACCAGGCTAGGGCTCCCAGGTTACGAGCAGTACTTC
CASSLTRLGLPGYEQYF
>TRBJ1-4|.|.|TRBV30
TGTGCCTGGAGTTTGGACAGCCAAACAACTAATGAAAAACTGTTTTTT
CAWSLDSQTTNEKLFF
>TRBJ2-7|.|TRBD1|TRBV9
TGTGCCAGCAGCCCCAGGACAGGGGGGGTATACGAGCAGTACTTC
CASSPRTGGVYEQYF
>TRBJ2-3|.|TRBD2|TRBV18
TGTGCCAGCTCCGGGACTAGCGGGGCTCCCGGGGATACGCAGTATTTT
CASSGTSGAPGDTQYF
>TRBJ2-7|.|.|TRBV5-1
TGCGCCAGCAGCTTCGGAAGTACCTACGAGCAGTACTTC
CASSFGSTYEQYF
>TRBJ1-2|.|.|TRBV18
TGTGCCACCTCTCAGGGGAACTATGGCTACACCTTC
CATSQGNYGYTF
>TRBJ2-7|.|.|TRBV5-4
TGTGCCAGCAGCTTCGACACGTACGAGCAGTACTTC
CASSFDTYEQYF
>TRBJ2-5|.|.|TRBV6-6
TGTGCCAGCAGTTACGCAGACAGGTCCCGAGGGGAGACCCAGTACTTC
CASSYADRSRGETQYF
>TRBJ1-2|.|.|TRBV6-5
TGTGCCAGCAGCCTAAACGGGTATGGCTACACCTTC
CASSLNGYGYTF
>TRBJ2-7|.|.|TRBV7-9
TGTGCCAGCATCCCTGGAGGGTCCTACGAGCAGTACTTC
CASIPGGSYEQYF
>TRBJ1-5|.|.|TRBV9
TGTGCCAGCAGCGTAGGTGGTCGGGAGCCCCAGCATTTT
CASSVGGREPQHF
>TRBJ1-4|.|TRBD1|TRBV7-9
TGTGCCAGCAGCCCCGCAGGGACAGCAATTGAAAAACTGTTTTTT
CASSPAGTAIEKLFF
>TRBJ1-2|.|TRBD1|TRBV5-4
TGTGCCAGCAGCACGGACAGGAGGCGTAACTATGGCTACACCTTC
CASSTDRRRNYGYTF
>TRBJ2-6|.|.|TRBV9
TGTGCCAGCAGCGTAGCTACTGGCTCTGGGGCCAACGTCCTGACTTTC
CASSVATGSGANVLTF
>TRBJ1-6|.|.|TRBV13
TGTGCCAGCAGCTTAGGGAACAGCAATTCACCCCTCCACTTT
CASSLGNSNSPLHF
>TRBJ2-5|.|TRBD1|TRBV5-1
TGCGCCAGCAGCCTCCGAGAGGGGGCGAGGGAGACCCAGTACTTC
CASSLREGARETQYF
>TRBJ1-1|.|.|TRBV10-3
TGTGCCATCAGGGGGGTTAGAGGGGAGAACACTGAAGCTTTCTTT
CAIRGVRGENTEAFF
>TRBJ1-2|.|.|TRBV30
TGTGCCTGGAGTGAGTCTGGAGGCTACACCTTC
CAWSESGGYTF
>TRBJ2-5|.|.|TRBV7-2
TGTGCCAGCAGCTTAGCGGGGGGGCGAGAGACCCAGTACTTC
CASSLAGGRETQYF